A selection of T cell receptor beta chains follows, all from one sample in a study of vaccination and CD4 T cells after COVID-19. No antigen has been identified for these receptors. TCRdb independently ran MiXCR on the PCR reads; one entry per CDR3 protein. The sample shows more than 20,000 distinct CDR3 sequences, less than 45% of them seen only once. Sequencing was performed on CD4+ T cells from blood, cultured in vitro, taken about 7 months after SARS-CoV-2 vaccination. The source is a human donor who had recovered from COVID-19. Each CDR3 is given without its conserved first and last residue.

v_gene,j_gene,CDR3aa
TRBV7-9,TRBJ1-2,AGSSSGGSRNYGYT
TRBV10-1,TRBJ1-1,ASSEGAWTEAF
TRBV7-8,TRBJ1-2,ASSLSRSSYGYT
TRBV7-3,TRBJ2-3,ASSLGFGGPGTDTQY
TRBV18,TRBJ2-7,ASSPQTYEQY
TRBV18,TRBJ1-1,ASSPLILRQGANTEAF
TRBV20-1,TRBJ2-7,SVQGATWYEQY
TRBV6-1,TRBJ2-7,ASTLADSYEQY
TRBV19,TRBJ2-5,ASSPRGQGSETQY
TRBV6-1,TRBJ2-5,ASRGTGWRQETQY
TRBV20-1,TRBJ2-7,SATGTSGRSEQY
TRBV28,TRBJ1-5,ASRVNNQPQH
TRBV28,TRBJ2-3,ATKGLAGGYYRTDTQY
TRBV6-5,TRBJ1-2,ASSYTANYGYT
TRBV20-1,TRBJ2-7,SALTSGRARGEQY
TRBV18,TRBJ2-7,ASSPYDRAGSYEQY
TRBV20-1,TRBJ1-6,SARQGSYNSPLH
TRBV10-3,TRBJ1-6,ATSRNPNTGIDSPLH
TRBV7-2,TRBJ2-5,ASTLHGRQETQY
TRBV25-1,TRBJ2-3,ASSDWTTDTQY